This T cell receptor (beta chain) comes out of a study of molecular identifiers for immune sequencing clone quantification (dated by TCRdb to between 2018 and 2020). With respect to the entire study: For a replicate experiment, RNA from approximately 20,000 or 100,000 naive CD8 T cells was divided into five aliquots, of which four were sequenced. This methods study used CD8 T cells to benchmark TCR RNA copy counting and molecular-identifier clustering-based TCR repertoire sequencing (MIDCIRS). Broad study findings and their caveats: Highly expanded clone sizes could be underestimated if identical TCR molecules share a barcode. Modeling indicated about 3 TCR RNA copies recovered per cell, compared with around 10 by digital PCR, which implies a capture efficiency of 25% to 35%. In CMV-specific effector cells, over 99% of molecules were held by clones above 20 RNA copies, whereas under 1% of molecules were held by such clones in naive cells. Spiked-in Jurkat TCR RNA equal to a single cell's worth was reported to be detectable even within one million naive CD8 T cells. When barcode sub-clustering was omitted, TCR diversity was inflated by chimeric consensus sequences, with chimeras reaching as high as 47%. The naive libraries included spiked-in Jurkat TCR RNA (about nine copies' worth), and this RNA is not part of the donor repertoire.

The method behind the library was PCR. Instrument used: NextSeq 500. Bulk TCR libraries were generated as previously described, with the TCR primers listed in Table S5 used. Purification of total RNA was performed with the Qiagen AllPrep DNA/RNA kit. Before analysis, reads from multiple sequencing runs of one library were combined. Per the source publication's procedure: Reads were retained only if an exact TCR constant sequence was present, and the retained reads were trimmed to 150 nt and grouped according to their 12-nt molecular barcodes. Reads within each barcode group were sub-clustered using a 15% Levenshtein threshold, and quality-weighted consensus sequences were constructed for each RNA molecule. Non-functional sequences were filtered out, along with any lower-count sequence sitting one edit away from another sequence. Based on fitting two negative binomial distributions, any barcode sub-cluster with under 20% of the maximum read count was discarded. In TCRdb, the public reads were trimmed at Q25 with fastp and aligned with MiXCR, with productive beta chains retained. Identical CDR3 protein sequences are pooled into one entry, listed with their most common genes and DNA. The V and J calls shown here were made by TCRdb, not taken from the authors' results. The sample has around 470,000 distinct CDR3 sequences on record, about a quarter of them singletons. The ten largest clones add up to about 0.75% of the sample.

Libraries of naive CD8 T cells were generated from roughly 21,000 to 960,000 sorted cells, with 10%, 30% or 50% of the purified RNA used. Naive CD8 T cells, defined as CD8+CD4-CCR7+CD45RA+, were FACS-sorted into RLT Plus buffer on a BD FACSAria II. Detection sensitivity was tested by spiking Jurkat RNA equal to roughly nine TCR copies' worth into samples containing roughly 17,000-1,100,000 naive CD8 T cells. Enrichment of CD8 T cells was performed with RosetteSep CD8+ T Cell Enrichment Cocktail and Ficoll-Paque, after which ACK red cell lysis was carried out. Turning to this clonotype: Which antigen it targets is not known. Within one base of it there is no much larger clone, and no base qualities were kept.

After removal of 4 bases from V and 5 bases from J, the junction retains 8 bases not matched to a gene. CDR1 and CDR2, per the germline V gene, are SGHRS and YFSETQ. The CDR3, cysteine through phenylalanine, is 14 amino acids long. Only the CDR3 DNA is retained, 42 bases long and in frame from the first base. The source of this sequence is a human donor in good health. Some libraries in this study had Jurkat cell RNA spiked in. Material: naive CD8+ T cells from blood, with Jurkat cell RNA spiked in. The cell subset or site tag for this specimen amounts to: FACS-sorted CD8+CD4-CCR7+CD45RA+ naive T cells. In this chain, TRBV5-1 is recombined with TRBJ2-5, with 7 junctional bases fitting TRBD1. The nucleotide sequence is given as TGCGCCAGCAGCCACGCAGGGGGTCAGGAGACCCAGTACTTC. It is translated as CASSHAGGQETQYF.